A selection of T cell receptor beta chains follows, all from one sample in a study of cytomegalovirus exposure and HLA in healthy donors. The table came from immunoSEQ multiplex PCR; TCRdb's copy has only in-frame clones and leaves some out. This sample has over 100,000 clones; more than 75% occur once, and the top ten carry 4% to 6.5%. Sequencing was carried out using PBMCs. The source of these receptors is a woman in her 30s in good health and CMV-seronegative. Both conserved end residues are part of each CDR3. D genes are given only for firm matches. Some rows have no size entry. The others give once, few or many, or a class for an expanded clone.

CDR3aa: CASSHPTARGFQETQYF; CDR3nt: TGCGCCAGCAGCCACCCTACGGCCAGGGGTTTCCAAGAGACCCAGTACTTC; j_gene: TRBJ2-5; v_gene: TRBV4-1; d_gene: NA; abundance: once
CDR3aa: CASSHVGLLTDTQYF; CDR3nt: TGCGCCAGCAGCCATGTTGGACTTCTCACAGATACGCAGTATTTT; j_gene: TRBJ2-3; v_gene: TRBV4-1; d_gene: NA; abundance: NA
CDR3aa: CASSNVPGGTPSGNTIYF; CDR3nt: TGTGCCAGTAGTAATGTCCCAGGGGGGACTCCTTCGGGAAACACCATATATTTT; j_gene: TRBJ1-3; v_gene: TRBV19; d_gene: TRBD1; abundance: NA
CDR3aa: CASRVSGGNIGELFF; CDR3nt: TGTGCCAGTAGGGTGAGCGGGGGGAATATCGGGGAGCTGTTTTTT; j_gene: TRBJ2-2; v_gene: TRBV19; d_gene: TRBD2; abundance: NA
CDR3aa: CASSLLPNGEQFF; CDR3nt: TGTGCCAGCAGCTTACTACCCAATGGTGAGCAGTTCTTC; j_gene: TRBJ2-1; v_gene: TRBV7-3; d_gene: NA; abundance: NA
CDR3aa: CASSQVTVPTGELFF; CDR3nt: TGCGCCAGCAGCCAAGTTACGGTTCCCACCGGGGAGCTGTTTTTT; j_gene: TRBJ2-2; v_gene: TRBV4-1; d_gene: NA; abundance: NA
CDR3aa: CASLSGPGNTIYF; CDR3nt: TGTGCCAGCCTCTCAGGTCCTGGAAACACCATATATTTT; j_gene: TRBJ1-3; v_gene: TRBV2; d_gene: NA; abundance: NA
CDR3aa: CSVERRVNTEAFF; CDR3nt: TGCAGCGTTGAGAGGAGGGTGAACACTGAAGCTTTCTTT; j_gene: TRBJ1-1; v_gene: TRBV29-1; d_gene: NA; abundance: NA
CDR3aa: CASSPGLATDTQYF; CDR3nt: TGTGCCAGCAGCCCAGGACTAGCAACGGATACGCAGTATTTT; j_gene: TRBJ2-3; v_gene: TRBV7-2; d_gene: TRBD2; abundance: NA
CDR3aa: CASSVPGQGANTGELFF; CDR3nt: TGTGCCAGCAGCGTACCTGGACAGGGGGCGAACACCGGGGAGCTGTTTTTT; j_gene: TRBJ2-2; v_gene: TRBV9; d_gene: TRBD1; abundance: NA
CDR3aa: CASSYSSVAAYNEQFF; CDR3nt: TGTGCCAGCAGTTACTCGAGCGTGGCTGCCTACAATGAGCAGTTCTTC; j_gene: TRBJ2-1; v_gene: TRBV6-5; d_gene: NA; abundance: NA
CDR3aa: CASSKAWYRGYVVTNMNTEAFF; CDR3nt: TGTGCCAGCAGCAAAGCGTGGTACAGGGGGTACGTCGTCACGAACATGAACACTGAAGCTTTCTTT; j_gene: TRBJ1-1; v_gene: TRBV21-1; d_gene: NA; abundance: NA
CDR3aa: CASSPGVGIDTGELFF; CDR3nt: TGCGCCAGCAGCCCGGGGGTGGGAATTGACACCGGGGAGCTGTTTTTT; j_gene: TRBJ2-2; v_gene: TRBV4-1; d_gene: NA; abundance: NA
CDR3aa: CASSYSTVGNGELFF; CDR3nt: TGTGCCAGCAGTTACTCGACTGTCGGGAATGGGGAGCTGTTTTTT; j_gene: TRBJ2-2; v_gene: TRBV6-5; d_gene: NA; abundance: once
CDR3aa: CASSAQISTNEKLFF; CDR3nt: TGTGCCAGCAGTGCTCAGATCTCAACTAATGAAAAACTGTTTTTT; j_gene: TRBJ1-4; v_gene: TRBV25-1; d_gene: NA; abundance: NA
CDR3aa: CASSLSLQGRTGELFF; CDR3nt: TGCGCCAGCAGCCTCTCCCTTCAGGGGAGAACCGGGGAGCTGTTTTTT; j_gene: TRBJ2-2; v_gene: TRBV5-1; d_gene: NA; abundance: NA
CDR3aa: CASSFPARDNEQFF; CDR3nt: TGTGCCAGCAGCTTCCCGGCGAGGGACAATGAGCAGTTCTTC; j_gene: TRBJ2-1; v_gene: TRBV13; d_gene: NA; abundance: NA
CDR3aa: CASSLVGTGREQYF; CDR3nt: TGTGCCAGCAGCTTAGTAGGCACAGGACGGGAGCAGTACTTC; j_gene: TRBJ2-7; v_gene: TRBV7-2; d_gene: NA; abundance: NA
CDR3aa: CAWSRGYEQYF; CDR3nt: TGTGCCTGGAGTAGGGGGTACGAGCAGTACTTC; j_gene: TRBJ2-7; v_gene: TRBV30; d_gene: NA; abundance: NA
CDR3aa: CASSLGQVYTDTQYF; CDR3nt: TGTGCCAGCAGTCTAGGACAGGTTTACACAGATACGCAGTATTTT; j_gene: TRBJ2-3; v_gene: TRBV2; d_gene: TRBD1; abundance: NA
CDR3aa: CASSLGASSGADTGELFF; CDR3nt: TGTGCCAGCAGCTTAGGCGCCTCATCAGGGGCCGACACCGGGGAGCTGTTTTTT; j_gene: TRBJ2-2; v_gene: TRBV11-3; d_gene: NA; abundance: NA
CDR3aa: CASSPRTPRRSGANVLTF; CDR3nt: TGTGCCAGCAGCCCCCGGACTCCAAGGAGGTCTGGGGCCAACGTCCTGACTTTC; j_gene: TRBJ2-6; v_gene: TRBV5-5; d_gene: NA; abundance: once
CDR3aa: CASSKGLAGWVNEQFF; CDR3nt: TGTGCCAGCAGCAAGGGACTAGCGGGGTGGGTCAATGAGCAGTTCTTC; j_gene: TRBJ2-1; v_gene: TRBV5-4; d_gene: TRBD2; abundance: NA
CDR3aa: CASRLTGNQPQHF; CDR3nt: TGTGCCAGCAGGCTGACAGGGAATCAGCCCCAGCATTTT; j_gene: TRBJ1-5; v_gene: TRBV6-5; d_gene: TRBD1; abundance: NA
CDR3aa: CASSLVGTSQYEQYF; CDR3nt: TGTGCCAGCAGCTTAGTTGGGACTAGCCAATACGAGCAGTACTTC; j_gene: TRBJ2-7; v_gene: TRBV7-8; d_gene: TRBD2; abundance: NA
CDR3aa: CASRSTSGALPTDTQYF; CDR3nt: TGTGCAAGTCGATCGACTAGCGGGGCTCTACCCACAGATACGCAGTATTTT; j_gene: TRBJ2-3; v_gene: TRBV12-2; d_gene: NA; abundance: NA
CDR3aa: CASSPPDRGHVEQYF; CDR3nt: TGTGCCAGCAGCCCTCCGGACAGGGGGCACGTAGAGCAGTACTTC; j_gene: TRBJ2-7; v_gene: TRBV28; d_gene: TRBD1; abundance: NA
CDR3aa: CASSQSGQGRYEQYF; CDR3nt: TGCGCCAGCAGCCAGTCAGGACAGGGGCGCTACGAGCAGTACTTC; j_gene: TRBJ2-7; v_gene: TRBV4-1; d_gene: TRBD1; abundance: NA
CDR3aa: CASSTQGADTQYF; CDR3nt: TGTGCCAGCAGTACGCAGGGTGCAGATACGCAGTATTTT; j_gene: TRBJ2-3; v_gene: TRBV6-5; d_gene: NA; abundance: NA
CDR3aa: CASSQDIGTTYEQYF; CDR3nt: TGCGCCAGCAGCCAAGATATCGGGACAACCTACGAGCAGTACTTC; j_gene: TRBJ2-7; v_gene: TRBV4-1; d_gene: NA; abundance: NA
CDR3aa: CASSLNGGRGEQYF; CDR3nt: TGTGCCAGCAGCTTAAACGGGGGGCGCGGCGAGCAGTACTTC; j_gene: TRBJ2-7; v_gene: TRBV11-2; d_gene: NA; abundance: NA
CDR3aa: CASAVRRRTGELFF; CDR3nt: TGTGCCAGCGCCGTCAGAAGGAGGACCGGGGAGCTGTTTTTT; j_gene: TRBJ2-2; v_gene: TRBV6-5; d_gene: NA; abundance: once
CDR3aa: CASSVRGRWEGYTF; CDR3nt: TGTGCCAGCAGTGTCAGGGGGCGTTGGGAGGGCTACACCTTC; j_gene: TRBJ1-2; v_gene: TRBV28; d_gene: TRBD1; abundance: NA
CDR3aa: CASSLYFGQDRGHTEAFF; CDR3nt: TGTGCCAGCAGTTTATATTTCGGACAGGACAGGGGGCACACTGAAGCTTTCTTT; j_gene: TRBJ1-1; v_gene: TRBV27; d_gene: TRBD1; abundance: NA
CDR3aa: CASSLVQGEVKKAFF; CDR3nt: TGTGCCAGCAGCTTAGTTCAGGGTGAGGTAAAGAAAGCTTTCTTT; j_gene: TRBJ1-1; v_gene: TRBV7-9; d_gene: NA; abundance: NA
CDR3aa: CASSVGGQGNANYGYTF; CDR3nt: TGTGCCAGCAGCGTAGGTGGACAGGGGAACGCTAACTATGGCTACACCTTC; j_gene: TRBJ1-2; v_gene: TRBV9; d_gene: TRBD1; abundance: NA
CDR3aa: CASSSLGGYGYTF; CDR3nt: TGTGCCAGCAGTTCCCTAGGCGGCTATGGCTACACCTTC; j_gene: TRBJ1-2; v_gene: TRBV2; d_gene: NA; abundance: NA